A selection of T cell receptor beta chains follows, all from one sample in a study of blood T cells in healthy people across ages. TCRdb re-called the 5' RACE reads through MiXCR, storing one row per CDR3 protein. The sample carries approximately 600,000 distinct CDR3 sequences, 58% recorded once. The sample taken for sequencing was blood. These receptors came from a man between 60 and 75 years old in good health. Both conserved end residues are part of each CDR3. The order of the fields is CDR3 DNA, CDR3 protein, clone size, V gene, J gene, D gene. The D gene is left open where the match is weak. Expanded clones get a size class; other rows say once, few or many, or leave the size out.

cdr3_nt: TGTGCCAGCAATGAGCAGCTGAGCTCCTACGAGCAGTACTTC
cdr3_aa: CASNEQLSSYEQYF
clone_size: few
v_call: TRBV28
j_call: TRBJ2-7
d_call: -

cdr3_nt: TGTGCCAGCAGCGTCGGGGGGGCGGAAGGGACCCAGTACTTC
cdr3_aa: CASSVGGAEGTQYF
clone_size: -
v_call: TRBV9
j_call: TRBJ2-5
d_call: TRBD2

cdr3_nt: TGTGCCAGCAGCCAAGATGTACATAGCAATCAGCCCCAGCATTTT
cdr3_aa: CASSQDVHSNQPQHF
clone_size: few
v_call: TRBV4-2
j_call: TRBJ1-5
d_call: -

cdr3_nt: TGCAGCGCCAGCTGTGAGCAGTACTTC
cdr3_aa: CSASCEQYF
clone_size: -
v_call: TRBV29-1
j_call: TRBJ2-4
d_call: -

cdr3_nt: TGCAGCGTCAGGGGTAGGACGCAAGAGACCCAGTACTTC
cdr3_aa: CSVRGRTQETQYF
clone_size: -
v_call: TRBV29-1
j_call: TRBJ2-5
d_call: -

cdr3_nt: TGTGCCAGCAGCCCGAGTGCTAGCGGGGGTACGGGCGAGCAGTACTTC
cdr3_aa: CASSPSASGGTGEQYF
clone_size: -
v_call: TRBV7-9
j_call: TRBJ2-7
d_call: TRBD2

cdr3_nt: TGTGCCACCCGGGGGGGACCCTACAATGAGCAGTTCTTC
cdr3_aa: CATRGGPYNEQFF
clone_size: few
v_call: TRBV10-3
j_call: TRBJ2-1
d_call: TRBD2

cdr3_nt: TGTGCCAGCAGCCCCGTGAGACAGGGGTCATTCAATGAGCAGTTCTTC
cdr3_aa: CASSPVRQGSFNEQFF
clone_size: once
v_call: TRBV5-6
j_call: TRBJ2-1
d_call: TRBD1

cdr3_nt: TGCAGCGTTGAATTGGCAGGGTTGAGCACAGATACGCAGTATTTT
cdr3_aa: CSVELAGLSTDTQYF
clone_size: few
v_call: TRBV29-1
j_call: TRBJ2-3
d_call: -

cdr3_nt: TGTGCCAGCAGCCAAGACGCCGGGGGGCCTAAAGAGACCCAGTACTTC
cdr3_aa: CASSQDAGGPKETQYF
clone_size: once
v_call: TRBV4-2
j_call: TRBJ2-5
d_call: -

cdr3_nt: TGTGCCAGCAGCCATGCCGACAGGGGCTACGAGCAGTACTTC
cdr3_aa: CASSHADRGYEQYF
clone_size: -
v_call: TRBV4-2
j_call: TRBJ2-7
d_call: TRBD1

cdr3_nt: TGTGCCACCAGTGATTTTGGCACACCAACGGAGACCCAGTACTTC
cdr3_aa: CATSDFGTPTETQYF
clone_size: -
v_call: TRBV24-1
j_call: TRBJ2-5
d_call: -

cdr3_nt: TGCAGTGCTCCTCCCTTCGGGCTGCGGCGCCACAATGAGCAGTTCTTC
cdr3_aa: CSAPPFGLRRHNEQFF
clone_size: -
v_call: TRBV20-1
j_call: TRBJ2-1
d_call: -

cdr3_nt: TGTGCCAGTACCGCGGAGGGGTTCAACTACAATGAGCAGTTCTTC
cdr3_aa: CASTAEGFNYNEQFF
clone_size: -
v_call: TRBV6-2/TRBV6-3
j_call: TRBJ2-1
d_call: -

cdr3_nt: TGTGCCAGCAGCTTTCAACGGGCCAACAGGGCCTATGGCTACACCTTC
cdr3_aa: CASSFQRANRAYGYTF
clone_size: once
v_call: TRBV14
j_call: TRBJ1-2
d_call: -

cdr3_nt: TGTGCCAGCAACTTGGGGGACAGGGGAGAGTATCAGCCCCAGCATTTT
cdr3_aa: CASNLGDRGEYQPQHF
clone_size: once
v_call: TRBV7-8
j_call: TRBJ1-5
d_call: TRBD1

cdr3_nt: TGTGCCAGCGGAGCAAGCACTTCCTACAATGAGCAGTACTTC
cdr3_aa: CASGASTSYNEQYF
clone_size: once
v_call: TRBV6-6
j_call: TRBJ2-7
d_call: -

cdr3_nt: TGCGCCAGCAGCCCCGGACAGGGGGCAGTCAATTCACCCCTCCACTTT
cdr3_aa: CASSPGQGAVNSPLHF
clone_size: -
v_call: TRBV5-1
j_call: TRBJ1-6
d_call: TRBD1

cdr3_nt: TGCGCCAGCAGCTTGCAAACCTCTGGGGGCCAAGAGACCCAGTACTTC
cdr3_aa: CASSLQTSGGQETQYF
clone_size: -
v_call: TRBV5-1
j_call: TRBJ2-5
d_call: -

cdr3_nt: TGTGCCAGCAGTTACGGACTAGCGGGAGAATCCTACGAGCAGTACTTC
cdr3_aa: CASSYGLAGESYEQYF
clone_size: once
v_call: TRBV6-6
j_call: TRBJ2-7
d_call: TRBD2

cdr3_nt: TGCGCCAGCAGGACGGACCCTACCTACGAGCAGTACTTC
cdr3_aa: CASRTDPTYEQYF
clone_size: -
v_call: TRBV5-1
j_call: TRBJ2-7
d_call: -

cdr3_nt: TGTGCCAGCAGTTTATCGATGGGGATGAACCATAATTCACCCCTCCACTTT
cdr3_aa: CASSLSMGMNHNSPLHF
clone_size: few
v_call: TRBV27
j_call: TRBJ1-6
d_call: -

cdr3_nt: TGTGCCAGCAGGGAGGAAGTAGCACAAGAGACCCAGTACTTC
cdr3_aa: CASREEVAQETQYF
clone_size: -
v_call: TRBV6-1
j_call: TRBJ2-5
d_call: -

cdr3_nt: TGCAGCGTCGGGCAGGGGGCGCCTCCAGAGACCCAGTACTTC
cdr3_aa: CSVGQGAPPETQYF
clone_size: few
v_call: TRBV20-1
j_call: TRBJ2-5
d_call: TRBD1

cdr3_nt: TGCAGCGTTGAACTGGCTAGCGGGAGGAAGGATGAGCAGTTCTTC
cdr3_aa: CSVELASGRKDEQFF
clone_size: -
v_call: TRBV29-1
j_call: TRBJ2-1
d_call: TRBD2

cdr3_nt: TGCGCCAGCAGCTTTGGGTCCCGGGGATCCCAAGAGACCCAGTACTTC
cdr3_aa: CASSFGSRGSQETQYF
clone_size: -
v_call: TRBV5-1
j_call: TRBJ2-5
d_call: -

cdr3_nt: TGTGCCAGCAGCGTAACTAGCGGGGGAGGTGATACGCAGTATTTT
cdr3_aa: CASSVTSGGGDTQYF
clone_size: -
v_call: TRBV9
j_call: TRBJ2-3
d_call: TRBD2

cdr3_nt: TGCGCCAGCAGCCCAATCTCCCCAGATACGCAGTATTTT
cdr3_aa: CASSPISPDTQYF
clone_size: -
v_call: TRBV5-1
j_call: TRBJ2-3
d_call: -

cdr3_nt: TGCAGCGTCGGGAACAGAGACAATGAGCAGTTCTTC
cdr3_aa: CSVGNRDNEQFF
clone_size: -
v_call: TRBV29-1
j_call: TRBJ2-1
d_call: -

cdr3_nt: TGCAGTGGGTCAGGTGGAGAGACCCAGTACTTC
cdr3_aa: CSGSGGETQYF
clone_size: -
v_call: TRBV20-1
j_call: TRBJ2-5
d_call: -

cdr3_nt: TGTGCCAGCAGTTTGAGGGAAACAGGGTTTGGGGGCGAGCAGTACTTC
cdr3_aa: CASSLRETGFGGEQYF
clone_size: -
v_call: TRBV12-3/TRBV12-4
j_call: TRBJ2-7
d_call: -

cdr3_nt: TGTGCCAGCAGCTTAGGTTTGGGGGACTTCTCCTACAATGAGCAGTTCTTC
cdr3_aa: CASSLGLGDFSYNEQFF
clone_size: -
v_call: TRBV13
j_call: TRBJ2-1
d_call: -

cdr3_nt: TGTGCCAGCAGCCTCAACAGGAACACCGGGGAGCTGTTTTTT
cdr3_aa: CASSLNRNTGELFF
clone_size: few
v_call: TRBV7-2
j_call: TRBJ2-2
d_call: -

cdr3_nt: TGTGCCAGCGGCGGACTAGCGGGCGAAGAGACCCAGTACTTC
cdr3_aa: CASGGLAGEETQYF
clone_size: few
v_call: TRBV2
j_call: TRBJ2-5
d_call: TRBD2

cdr3_nt: TGTGCCAGCAGCTTGGGACAGGGAACGAGGGAGACCCAGTACTTC
cdr3_aa: CASSLGQGTRETQYF
clone_size: few
v_call: TRBV7-9
j_call: TRBJ2-5
d_call: TRBD1

cdr3_nt: TGTGCCAGCAGTGACACAAGGACAGTCCCCTACGAGCAGTACTTC
cdr3_aa: CASSDTRTVPYEQYF
clone_size: -
v_call: TRBV6-1
j_call: TRBJ2-7
d_call: -

cdr3_nt: TGTGCCAGCAGCCCGAGGGGACTAGCGGACAATGAGCAGTTCTTC
cdr3_aa: CASSPRGLADNEQFF
clone_size: -
v_call: TRBV11-2
j_call: TRBJ2-1
d_call: TRBD2

cdr3_nt: TGTGCCAGCAGTGTATTGGCAGGATCGAACACCGGGGAGCTGTTTTTT
cdr3_aa: CASSVLAGSNTGELFF
clone_size: -
v_call: TRBV2
j_call: TRBJ2-2
d_call: -